One T cell receptor beta chain is described in this entry. Its cognate antigen is unknown. The junction departs from germline at one end; a sequencing error may be responsible. The sample belongs to a study of tumor and adjacent non-tumor tissue in lung cancer. Findings and limits, study-wide: Tumor tissue had significantly higher TCR diversity than normal lung.

Germline CDR1 and CDR2: PRHDT and FYEKMQ (reference sequence). The length of the CDR3 is 15 residues. The library came from three nested PCR rounds adapted from ARM-PCR protocols. One entry per CDR3 protein, called by TCRdb with MiXCR from the multiplex PCR reads. The sample holds 70,000 to 90,000 distinct CDR3 sequences; roughly 80% are singletons and the top ten take about 54%. RNA was extracted from bulk tissue without any cell sorting. More than 3 cm separated this lung sample from the edge of the tumor. Donors were chemotherapy-naive, newly diagnosed lung cancer surgical patients in China, August–late 2014.

Source material: distant non-tumor lung tissue. This receptor was identified in a man between 60 and 75 years old with non-small cell lung cancer. The chain links TRBV13 to TRBJ2-1; D gene unclear. The CDR3 sequence: CASSRSWSSFNEQFF. In nucleotides, the CDR3 is TGTGCCAGCAGCCGATCGTGGAGCTCCTTCAATGAACAGTTCTTC.